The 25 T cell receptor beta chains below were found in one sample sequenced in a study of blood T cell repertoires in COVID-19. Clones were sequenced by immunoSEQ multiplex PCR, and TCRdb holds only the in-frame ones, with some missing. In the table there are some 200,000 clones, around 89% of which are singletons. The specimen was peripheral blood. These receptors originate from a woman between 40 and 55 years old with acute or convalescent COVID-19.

The CDR3 reads CASRFTDRERSGNEKLFF. CDR3 bases: TGTGCCAGCAGATTCACCGACAGGGAAAGGAGCGGGAATGAAAAACTGTTTTTT. This chain joins TRBV21-1 and TRBJ1-4; the D call TRBD1 from the table was never checked on the DNA. TRBV21-1 is labeled a pseudogene. CDR3 length equals 18 residues.

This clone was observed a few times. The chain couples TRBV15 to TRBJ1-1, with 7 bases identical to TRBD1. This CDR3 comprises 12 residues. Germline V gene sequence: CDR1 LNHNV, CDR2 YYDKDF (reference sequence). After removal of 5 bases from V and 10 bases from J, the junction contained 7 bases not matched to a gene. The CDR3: CATSVRDRGAFF. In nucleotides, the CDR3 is TGTGCCACCAGCGTCCGGGACAGAGGAGCTTTCTTT.

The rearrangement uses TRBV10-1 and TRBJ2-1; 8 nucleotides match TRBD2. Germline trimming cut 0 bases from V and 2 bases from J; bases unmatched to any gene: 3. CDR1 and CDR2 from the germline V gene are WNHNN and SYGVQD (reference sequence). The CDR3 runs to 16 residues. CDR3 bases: TGCGCCAGCAGTGAGTCGGGGCGGGGGGCCTACAATGAGCAGTTCTTC. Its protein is CASSESGRGAYNEQFF.

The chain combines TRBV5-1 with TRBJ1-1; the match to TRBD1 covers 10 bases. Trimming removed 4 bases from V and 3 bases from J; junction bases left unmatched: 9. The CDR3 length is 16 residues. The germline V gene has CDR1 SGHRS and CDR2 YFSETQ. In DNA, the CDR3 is TGCGCCAGCAGCCTGACAGGGGGCGCGGGCGACACTGAAGCTTTCTTT. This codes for CASSLTGGAGDTEAFF. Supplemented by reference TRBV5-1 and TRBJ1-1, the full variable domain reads KAGVTQTPRYLIKTRGQQVTLSCSPISGHRSVSWYQQTPGQGLQFLFEYFSETQRNKGNFPGRFSGRQFSNSRSEMNVSTLELGDSALYLCASSLTGGAGDTEAFFGQGTRLTVV.

CDR3 in DNA: TGTGCCACCAGCAGTCCGGAGTACCAACAAGAGACCCAGTACTTC. Residues: CATSSPEYQQETQYF. The chain links TRBV15 to TRBJ2-5; no reliable D call. This CDR3 is built from 15 residues. CDR1 is LNHNV, CDR2 YYDKDF, per germline (reference sequence). V was pared by 3 bases and J by 2 bases, with 13 bases between.

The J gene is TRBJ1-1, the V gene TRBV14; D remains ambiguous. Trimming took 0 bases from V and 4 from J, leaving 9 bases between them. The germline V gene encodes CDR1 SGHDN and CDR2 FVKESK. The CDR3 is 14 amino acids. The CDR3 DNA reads TGTGCCAGCAGCCAAGATTGGAGAGGCACTGAAGCTTTCTTT. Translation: CASSQDWRGTEAFF.

CDR3 sequence: CASSSLTGGEEKLFF. The CDR3 nucleotides are TGTGCCAGCAGCTCATTAACAGGGGGCGAGGAAAAACTGTTTTTT. The V and J genes are TRBV5-5 and TRBJ1-4; TRBD1 agrees at 9 bases. V shed 3 bases and J 8 bases; nucleotides not matched to a gene: 8. This CDR3 comprises 15 residues. From germline, CDR1 is SGHKS and CDR2 YYEKEE (reference sequence). Full variable domain (outside the CDR3, taken from reference TRBV5-5 and TRBJ1-4): DAGVTQSPTHLIKTRGQQVTLRCSPISGHKSVSWYQQVLGQGPQFIFQYYEKEERGRGNFPDRFSARQFPNYSSELNVNALLLGDSALYLCASSSLTGGEEKLFFGSGTQLSVL.

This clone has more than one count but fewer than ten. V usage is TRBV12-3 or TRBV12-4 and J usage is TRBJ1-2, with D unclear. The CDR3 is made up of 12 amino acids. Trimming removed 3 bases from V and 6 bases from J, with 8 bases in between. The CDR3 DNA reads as TGTGCCAGCAGTTTGACGGAGAATGGCTACACCTTC. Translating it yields CASSLTENGYTF.

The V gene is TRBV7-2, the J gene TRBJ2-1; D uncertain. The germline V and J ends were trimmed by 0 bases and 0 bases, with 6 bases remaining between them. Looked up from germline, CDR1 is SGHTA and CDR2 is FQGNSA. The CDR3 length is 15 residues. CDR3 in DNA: TGTGCCAGCAGCTTAGCCCAGAACTCCTACAATGAGCAGTTCTTC. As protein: CASSLAQNSYNEQFF.

CDR3: CASSGGTGTTQGNTIYF. The CDR3 DNA is TGTGCCAGCAGTGGTGGGACAGGCACTACGCAAGGAAACACCATATATTTT. The rearrangement joins TRBV2 to TRBJ1-3; 8 positions match TRBD1. J was trimmed by 4 bases and V by 4 bases; bases with no gene match: 12. CDR1 is SNHLY, CDR2 FYNNEI, per germline. The CDR3 covers 17 residues.

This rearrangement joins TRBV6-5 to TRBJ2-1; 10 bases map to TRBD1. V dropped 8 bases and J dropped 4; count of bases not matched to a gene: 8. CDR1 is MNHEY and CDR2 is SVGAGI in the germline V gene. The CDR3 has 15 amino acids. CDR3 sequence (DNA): TGTGCCAGCGGCAACCCGGGACAGGGGTACAATGAGCAGTTCTTC. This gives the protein CASGNPGQGYNEQFF.

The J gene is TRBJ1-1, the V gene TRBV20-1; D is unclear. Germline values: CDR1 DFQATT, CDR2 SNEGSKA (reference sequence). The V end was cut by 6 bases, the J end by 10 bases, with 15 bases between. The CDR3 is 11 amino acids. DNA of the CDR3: TGCAGTGCCCTTCTTTCCCCGGGAGCTTTCTTT. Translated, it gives CSALLSPGAFF.

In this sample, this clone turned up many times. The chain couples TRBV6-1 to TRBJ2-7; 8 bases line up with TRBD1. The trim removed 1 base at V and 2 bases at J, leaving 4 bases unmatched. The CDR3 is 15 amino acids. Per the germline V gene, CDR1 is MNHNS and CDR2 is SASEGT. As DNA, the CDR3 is TGTGCCAGCAGTGAAGGGGAGACAGGGGCCTACGAGCAGTACGTC. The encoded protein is CASSEGETGAYEQYV.

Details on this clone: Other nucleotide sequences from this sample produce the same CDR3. Here the CDR3 DNA reads TGCGCCAGCAGCTGGGGAACAGGAGTGAACACTGAAGCTTTCTTT. Translation gives CASSWGTGVNTEAFF. V gene TRBV5-1 combines with J gene TRBJ1-1; D perhaps matches TRBD1 (5 bases). Germline values: CDR1 SGHRS, CDR2 YFSETQ. This CDR3 comprises 15 residues. The V end was cut by 3 bases, the J end by 0 bases, with 12 bases between.

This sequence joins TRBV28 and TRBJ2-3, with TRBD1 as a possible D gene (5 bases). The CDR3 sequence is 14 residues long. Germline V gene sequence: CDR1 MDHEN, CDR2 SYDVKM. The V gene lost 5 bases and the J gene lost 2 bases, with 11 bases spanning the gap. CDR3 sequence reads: CASSQGWNTDTQYF. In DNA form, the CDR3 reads TGTGCCAGCAGTCAGGGATGGAACACAGATACGCAGTATTTT.

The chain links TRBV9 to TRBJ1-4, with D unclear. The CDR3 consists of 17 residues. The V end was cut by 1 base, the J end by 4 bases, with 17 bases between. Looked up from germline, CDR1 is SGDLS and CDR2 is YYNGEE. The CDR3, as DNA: TGTGCCAGCAGCGTAACCCCCCCCGGGGTGATTAATGAAAAACTGTTTTTT. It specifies CASSVTPPGVINEKLFF.

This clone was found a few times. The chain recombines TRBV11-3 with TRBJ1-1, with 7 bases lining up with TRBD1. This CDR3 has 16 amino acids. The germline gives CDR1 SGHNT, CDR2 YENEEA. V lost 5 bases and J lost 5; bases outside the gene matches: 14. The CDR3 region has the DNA TGTGCCAGCAGCCCCTCTTTTCGACAGGGTCGGACTGAAGCTTTCTTT. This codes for CASSPSFRQGRTEAFF. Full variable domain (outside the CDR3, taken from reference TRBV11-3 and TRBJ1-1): EAGVVQSPRYKIIEKKQPVAFWCNPISGHNTLYWYLQNLGQGPELLIRYENEEAVDDSQLPKDRFSAERLKGVDSTLKIQPAELGDSAVYLCASSPSFRQGRTEAFFGQGTRLTVV.

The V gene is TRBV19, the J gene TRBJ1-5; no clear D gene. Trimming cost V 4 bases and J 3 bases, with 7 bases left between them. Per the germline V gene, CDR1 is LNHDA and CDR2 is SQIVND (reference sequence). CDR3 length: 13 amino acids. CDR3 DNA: TGTGCCAGTAGTACTGAGAACAATCAGCCCCAGCATTTT. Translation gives CASSTENNQPQHF. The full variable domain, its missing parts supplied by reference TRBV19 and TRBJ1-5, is DGGITQSPKYLFRKEGQNVTLSCEQNLNHDAMYWYRQDPGQGLRLIYYSQIVNDFQKGDIAEGYSVSREKKESFPLTVTSAQKNPTAFYLCASSTENNQPQHFGDGTRLSIL.

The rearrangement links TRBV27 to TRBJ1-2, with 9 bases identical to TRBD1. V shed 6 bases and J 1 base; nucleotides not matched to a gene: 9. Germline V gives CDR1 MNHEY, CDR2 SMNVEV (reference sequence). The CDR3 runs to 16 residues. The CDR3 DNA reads TGTGCCAGCAGGACCACAGGGGGCCCAATTAACTATGGCTACACCTTC. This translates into CASRTTGGPINYGYTF.

The CDR3 loop reads CASTPGSIPNTEAFF. The CDR3 coding sequence is TGTGCCAGTACTCCGGGGAGCATTCCGAACACTGAAGCTTTCTTT. J is TRBJ1-1 and V is TRBV19; D is unresolved. The CDR3 loop spans 15 amino acids. Germline assignment: CDR1 LNHDA and CDR2 SQIVND (reference sequence). Trimming removed 7 bases from V and 1 base from J, with 16 bases in between.

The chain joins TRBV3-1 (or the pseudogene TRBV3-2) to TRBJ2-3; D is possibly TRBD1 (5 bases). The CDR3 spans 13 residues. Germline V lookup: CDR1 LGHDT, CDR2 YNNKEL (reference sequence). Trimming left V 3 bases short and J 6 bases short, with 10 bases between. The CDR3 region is CASSHQGGDTQYF. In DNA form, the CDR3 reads TGTGCCAGCAGCCACCAGGGTGGCGATACGCAGTATTTT.

CDR3 loop: CASSYSRGDSYGYTF. CDR3 nucleotide sequence: TGTGCCAGCAGTTACTCGAGGGGGGACAGCTATGGCTACACCTTC. The chain has TRBV6-5 and TRBJ1-2; 7 bases agree with TRBD1. There are 15 residues in the CDR3. V gave up 0 bases and J gave up 4 bases; unmatched junction bases: 5. The germline CDR1 and CDR2 sequences are MNHEY and SVGAGI.

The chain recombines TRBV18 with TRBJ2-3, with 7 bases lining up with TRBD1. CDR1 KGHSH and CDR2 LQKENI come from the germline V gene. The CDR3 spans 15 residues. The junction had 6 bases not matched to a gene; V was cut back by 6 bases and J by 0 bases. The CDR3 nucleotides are TGTGCCAGCTCCATTGGACAGGCCAGCACAGATACGCAGTATTTT. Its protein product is CASSIGQASTDTQYF. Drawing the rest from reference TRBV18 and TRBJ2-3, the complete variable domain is NAGVMQNPRHLVRRRGQEARLRCSPMKGHSHVYWYRQLPEEGLKFMVYLQKENIIDESGMPKERFSAEFPKEGPSILRIQQVVRGDSAAYFCASSIGQASTDTQYFGPGTRLTVL.

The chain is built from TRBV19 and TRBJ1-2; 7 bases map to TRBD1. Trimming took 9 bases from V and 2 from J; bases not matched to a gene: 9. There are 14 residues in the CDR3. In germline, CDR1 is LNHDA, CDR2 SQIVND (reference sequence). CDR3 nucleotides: TGTGCCAGCGTAGAGGGGGCGCGGAACTATGGCTACACCTTC. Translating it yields CASVEGARNYGYTF.

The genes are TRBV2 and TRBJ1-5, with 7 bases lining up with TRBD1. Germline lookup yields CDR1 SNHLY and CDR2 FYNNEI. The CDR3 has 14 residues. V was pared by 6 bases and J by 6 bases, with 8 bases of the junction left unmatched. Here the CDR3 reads CASSATGAVQPQHF. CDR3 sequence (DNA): TGTGCCAGCAGCGCCACAGGGGCGGTTCAGCCCCAGCATTTT.